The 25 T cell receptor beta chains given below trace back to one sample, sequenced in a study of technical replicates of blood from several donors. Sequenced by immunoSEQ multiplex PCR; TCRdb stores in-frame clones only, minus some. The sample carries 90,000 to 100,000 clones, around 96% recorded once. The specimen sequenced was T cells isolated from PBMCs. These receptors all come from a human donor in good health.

The CDR3 DNA follows: TGCGCCAGCAGTGAGTTGCGGGAGGACACCTACGAGCAGTACTTC. This sequence encodes CASSELREDTYEQYF. The V and J genes are TRBV10-1 and TRBJ2-7; 8 bases match TRBD2. Germline CDR1 WNHNN, CDR2 SYGVQD (reference sequence). V gave up 1 base and J gave up 2 bases; unmatched junction bases: 4. The CDR3 is made up of 15 amino acids.

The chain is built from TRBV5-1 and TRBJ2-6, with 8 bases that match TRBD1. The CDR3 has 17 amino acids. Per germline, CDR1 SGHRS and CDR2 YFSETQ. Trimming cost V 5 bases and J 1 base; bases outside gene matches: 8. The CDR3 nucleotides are TGCGCCAGCAGGAGGGACAGGCGAGAGTCTGGGGCCAACGTCCTGACTTTC. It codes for CASRRDRRESGANVLTF. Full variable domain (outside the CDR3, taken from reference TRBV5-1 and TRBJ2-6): KAGVTQTPRYLIKTRGQQVTLSCSPISGHRSVSWYQQTPGQGLQFLFEYFSETQRNKGNFPGRFSGRQFSNSRSEMNVSTLELGDSALYLCASRRDRRESGANVLTFGAGSRLTVL.

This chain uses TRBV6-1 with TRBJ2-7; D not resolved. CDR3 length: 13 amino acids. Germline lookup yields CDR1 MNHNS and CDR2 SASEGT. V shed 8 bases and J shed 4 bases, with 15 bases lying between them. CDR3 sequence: CASLSEAKYEQYF. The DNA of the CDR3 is TGTGCCAGCCTCTCTGAAGCGAAGTACGAGCAGTACTTC.

CDR3 DNA sequence: TGCGCCAGCAGCTTTGGCCCAGCAGGTTCCAACACTGAAGCTTTCTTT. Translating it yields CASSFGPAGSNTEAFF. The chain uses TRBV5-1 and TRBJ1-1; D is undetermined. This CDR3 contains 16 residues. CDR1 SGHRS and CDR2 YFSETQ come from the germline V gene. V was pared by 2 bases and J by 2 bases, with 16 bases between.

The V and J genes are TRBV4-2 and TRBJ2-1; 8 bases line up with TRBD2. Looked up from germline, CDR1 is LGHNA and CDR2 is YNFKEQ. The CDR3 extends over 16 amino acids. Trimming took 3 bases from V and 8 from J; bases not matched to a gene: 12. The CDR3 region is CASSHPPGLVLHEQFF. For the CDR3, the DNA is TGTGCCAGCAGCCATCCACCGGGACTAGTACTGCATGAGCAGTTCTTC.

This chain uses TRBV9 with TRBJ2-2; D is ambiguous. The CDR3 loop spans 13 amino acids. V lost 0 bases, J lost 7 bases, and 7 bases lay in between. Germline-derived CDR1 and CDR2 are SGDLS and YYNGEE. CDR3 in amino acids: CASSVGLNGELFF. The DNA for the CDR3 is TGTGCCAGCAGCGTAGGGCTTAACGGGGAGCTGTTTTTT.

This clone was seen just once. In DNA form, the CDR3 reads TGTGCCAGTAGTATAGCGGGAGGGCGCACAGATACGCAGTATTTT. It yields the protein CASSIAGGRTDTQYF. V gene TRBV19 combines with J gene TRBJ2-3, with 8 bases that match TRBD2. The CDR3 has 15 residues. J lost 1 base, V lost 1 base, and 1 base had no gene match. CDR1 LNHDA and CDR2 SQIVND come from the germline V gene (reference sequence).

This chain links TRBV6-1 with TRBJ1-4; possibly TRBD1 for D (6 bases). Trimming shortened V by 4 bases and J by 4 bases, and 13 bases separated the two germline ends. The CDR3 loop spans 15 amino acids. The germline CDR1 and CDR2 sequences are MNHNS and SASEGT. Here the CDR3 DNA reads TGTGCCAGCAGTGGATACACAGGGAGTAATGAAAAACTGTTTTTT. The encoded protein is CASSGYTGSNEKLFF.

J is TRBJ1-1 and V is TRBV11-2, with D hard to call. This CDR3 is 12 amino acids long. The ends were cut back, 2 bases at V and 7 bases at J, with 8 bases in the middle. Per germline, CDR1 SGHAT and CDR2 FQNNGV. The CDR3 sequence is CASSLLTGEAFF. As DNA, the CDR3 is TGTGCCAGCAGCTTATTAACCGGTGAAGCTTTCTTT.

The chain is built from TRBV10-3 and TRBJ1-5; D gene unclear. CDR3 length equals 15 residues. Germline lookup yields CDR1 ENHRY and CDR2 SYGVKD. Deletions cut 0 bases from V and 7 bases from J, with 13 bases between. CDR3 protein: CAISESNRYQQPQHF. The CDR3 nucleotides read TGTGCCATCAGTGAGTCGAACAGATATCAGCAGCCCCAGCATTTT.

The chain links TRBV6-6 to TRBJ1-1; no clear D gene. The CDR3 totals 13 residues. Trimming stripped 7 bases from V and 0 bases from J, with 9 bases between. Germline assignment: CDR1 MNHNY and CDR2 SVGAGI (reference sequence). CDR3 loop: CASTFSLNTEAFF. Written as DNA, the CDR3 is TGTGCCAGCACCTTTAGCCTGAACACTGAAGCTTTCTTT.

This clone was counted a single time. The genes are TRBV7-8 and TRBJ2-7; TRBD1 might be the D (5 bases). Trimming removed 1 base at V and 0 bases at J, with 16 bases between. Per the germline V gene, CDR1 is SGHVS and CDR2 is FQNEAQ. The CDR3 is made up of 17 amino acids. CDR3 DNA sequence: TGTGCCAGCAGCTTAGTATTGAGGCAGGGCATCTCCTACGAGCAGTACTTC. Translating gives CASSLVLRQGISYEQYF.

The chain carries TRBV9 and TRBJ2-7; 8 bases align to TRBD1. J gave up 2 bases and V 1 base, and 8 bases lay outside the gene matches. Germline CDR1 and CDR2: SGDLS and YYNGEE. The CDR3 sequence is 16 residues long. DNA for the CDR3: TGTGCCAGCAGCGTAAGTGAGGACAGGGACCCCTACGAGCAGTACTTC. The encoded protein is CASSVSEDRDPYEQYF.

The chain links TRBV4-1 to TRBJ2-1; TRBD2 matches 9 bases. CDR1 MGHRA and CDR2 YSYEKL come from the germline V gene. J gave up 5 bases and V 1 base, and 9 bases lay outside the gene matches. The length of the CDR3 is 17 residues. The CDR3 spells CASSQGPLAGHHNEQFF. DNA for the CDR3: TGCGCCAGCAGCCAAGGTCCCCTAGCGGGACACCACAATGAGCAGTTCTTC.

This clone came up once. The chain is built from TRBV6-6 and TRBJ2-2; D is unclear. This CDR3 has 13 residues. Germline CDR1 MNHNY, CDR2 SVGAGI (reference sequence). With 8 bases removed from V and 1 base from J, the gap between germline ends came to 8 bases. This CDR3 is CASPRVNTGELFF. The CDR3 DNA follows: TGTGCCAGCCCCCGGGTGAACACCGGGGAGCTGTTTTTT.

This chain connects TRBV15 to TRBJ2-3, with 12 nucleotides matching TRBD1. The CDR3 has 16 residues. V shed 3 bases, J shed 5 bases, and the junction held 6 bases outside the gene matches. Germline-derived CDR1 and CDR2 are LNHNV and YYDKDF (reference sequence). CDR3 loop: CATSRPGQGAGDTQYF. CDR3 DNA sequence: TGTGCCACCAGCAGGCCGGGACAGGGGGCTGGAGATACGCAGTATTTT.

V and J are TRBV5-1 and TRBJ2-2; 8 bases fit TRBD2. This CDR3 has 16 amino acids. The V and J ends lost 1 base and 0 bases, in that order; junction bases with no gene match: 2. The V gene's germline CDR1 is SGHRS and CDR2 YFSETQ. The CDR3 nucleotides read TGCGCCAGCAGCTTGTCGGGACTAGCGAACACCGGGGAGCTGTTTTTT. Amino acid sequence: CASSLSGLANTGELFF. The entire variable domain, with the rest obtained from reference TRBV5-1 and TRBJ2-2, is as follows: KAGVTQTPRYLIKTRGQQVTLSCSPISGHRSVSWYQQTPGQGLQFLFEYFSETQRNKGNFPGRFSGRQFSNSRSEMNVSTLELGDSALYLCASSLSGLANTGELFFGEGSRLTVL.

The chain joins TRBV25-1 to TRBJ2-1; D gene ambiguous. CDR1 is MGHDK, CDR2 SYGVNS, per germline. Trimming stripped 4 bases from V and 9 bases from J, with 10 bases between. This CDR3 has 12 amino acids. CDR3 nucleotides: TGTGCCAGCAGTGCTTCAATGAGTGAGCAGTTCTTC. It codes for CASSASMSEQFF. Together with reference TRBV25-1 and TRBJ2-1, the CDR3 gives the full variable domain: EADIYQTPRYLVIGTGKKITLECSQTMGHDKMYWYQQDPGMELHLIHYSYGVNSTEKGDLSSESTVSRIRTEHFPLTLESARPSHTSQYLCASSASMSEQFFGPGTRLTVL.

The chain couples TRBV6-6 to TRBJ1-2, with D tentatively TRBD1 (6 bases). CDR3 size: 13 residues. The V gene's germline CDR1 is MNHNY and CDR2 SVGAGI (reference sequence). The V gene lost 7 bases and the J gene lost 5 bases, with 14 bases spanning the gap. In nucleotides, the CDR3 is TGTGCCAGCACCTGGACGGACAGATATGGCTACACCTTC. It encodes CASTWTDRYGYTF.

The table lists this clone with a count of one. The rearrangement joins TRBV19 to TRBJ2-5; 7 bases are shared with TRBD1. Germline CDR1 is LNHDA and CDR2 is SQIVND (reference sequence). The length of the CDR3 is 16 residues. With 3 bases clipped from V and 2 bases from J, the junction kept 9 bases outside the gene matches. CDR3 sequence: CASSILPGQYQETQYF. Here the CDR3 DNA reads TGTGCCAGTAGTATCCTGCCGGGACAGTATCAAGAGACCCAGTACTTC.

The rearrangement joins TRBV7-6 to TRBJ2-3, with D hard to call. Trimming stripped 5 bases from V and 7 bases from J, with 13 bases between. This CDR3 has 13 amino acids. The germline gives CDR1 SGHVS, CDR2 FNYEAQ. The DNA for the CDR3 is TGTGCCAGCAGCATACACACAGAAAATACGCAGTATTTT. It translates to CASSIHTENTQYF. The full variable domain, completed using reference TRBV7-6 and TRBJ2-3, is GAGVSQSPRYKVTKRGQDVALRCDPISGHVSLYWYRQALGQGPEFLTYFNYEAQQDKSGLPNDRFSAERPEGSISTLTIQRTEQRDSAMYRCASSIHTENTQYFGPGTRLTVL.

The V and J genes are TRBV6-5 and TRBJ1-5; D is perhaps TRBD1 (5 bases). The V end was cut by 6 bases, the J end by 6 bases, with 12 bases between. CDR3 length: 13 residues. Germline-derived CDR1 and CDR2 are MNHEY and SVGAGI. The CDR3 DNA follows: TGTGCCAGCAGGGGGGGAAGGGGTCAGCCCCAGCATTTT. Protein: CASRGGRGQPQHF.

The CDR3 region has the DNA TGTGCCAGCAGCTTAAGAGTGACAAGTGGAAACACCATATATTTT. Its translation is CASSLRVTSGNTIYF. J is TRBJ1-3 and V is TRBV7-2; D is unclear. Trimming took off 2 bases at V and 3 bases at J, with 11 bases between the two ends. Per germline, CDR1 SGHTA and CDR2 FQGNSA. The CDR3 is 15 amino acids.

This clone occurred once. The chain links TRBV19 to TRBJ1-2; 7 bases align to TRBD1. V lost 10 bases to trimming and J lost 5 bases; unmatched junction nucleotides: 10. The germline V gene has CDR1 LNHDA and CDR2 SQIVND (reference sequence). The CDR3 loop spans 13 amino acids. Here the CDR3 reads CATKGQGGYGYTF. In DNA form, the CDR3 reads TGTGCCACCAAAGGGCAGGGGGGTTATGGCTACACCTTC.

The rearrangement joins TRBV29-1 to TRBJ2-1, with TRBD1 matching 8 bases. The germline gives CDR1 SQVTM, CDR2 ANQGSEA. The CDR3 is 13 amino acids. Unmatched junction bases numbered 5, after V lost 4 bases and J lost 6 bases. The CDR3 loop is CSVGQGNINEQFF. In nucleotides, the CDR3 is TGCAGCGTTGGACAGGGGAACATCAATGAGCAGTTCTTC.